This T cell receptor beta chain was recorded in a study of T cell changes during pregnancy in multiple sclerosis. The V gene's germline CDR1 is LNHDA and CDR2 SQIVND (reference sequence). The CDR3 consists of 16 residues. Trimming shortened V by 3 bases and J by 6 bases, and 18 bases separated the two germline ends. Repertoires were generated with immunoSEQ multiplex PCR, while TCRdb's copy carries only in-frame clones and drops some. The data contain about 67,000 clones, approximately 93% of them singletons. This receptor was obtained from a female donor with multiple sclerosis, enrolled in a pregnancy study. Here the sequenced sample was peripheral blood, taken in the second trimester of pregnancy. This chain links TRBV19 with TRBJ1-5; D gene ambiguous. The CDR3: CASSIRRILAGQPQHF. CDR3 nucleotide sequence: TGTGCCAGTAGTATCAGAAGGATCCTAGCGGGTCAGCCCCAGCATTTT.